This is a list of T cell receptor beta chains from one sample in a study of T-cell memory formation after mild COVID-19. Via MiXCR, TCRdb re-called the 5' RACE reads, giving one row per CDR3 protein. Among about 180,000 distinct CDR3 sequences listed, approximately 17% were seen once. Sequencing used PBMCs or a T cell subset sorted from them (not recorded which). The origin of the receptors is a man younger than 35 who had mild COVID-19 (a few samples of this study predate the infection). Cell type and time point are not known. Each CDR3 is given with its conserved first and last residue. The D gene is left open where the match is weak. Clone size appears in some rows only: once, few, many, or a class for an expanded clone.

>NA|TRBJ2-3|NA|TRBV7-2
CASAAHGADTQYF
TGTGCCAGCGCCGCACACGGGGCAGATACGCAGTATTTT
>few|TRBJ2-5|NA|TRBV5-1
CASRAGARETQYF
TGCGCCAGCAGGGCAGGGGCACGGGAGACCCAGTACTTC
>NA|TRBJ2-3|NA|TRBV2
CASSLPQGRDTQYF
TGTGCCAGCAGCCTACCCCAGGGGAGGGATACGCAGTATTTT
>few|TRBJ2-3|NA|TRBV20-1
CSAARPPDTQYF
TGCAGTGCCGCTAGACCCCCAGATACGCAGTATTTT
>NA|TRBJ1-1|NA|TRBV20-1
CSARVQGKRDTEAFF
TGCAGTGCTAGAGTGCAGGGGAAGAGAGACACTGAAGCTTTCTTT
>few|TRBJ2-1|NA|TRBV6-2/TRBV6-3
CASSYSIGPSRLSSYNEQFF
TGTGCCAGCAGTTACTCGATAGGCCCGTCGAGGCTGAGCTCCTACAATGAGCAGTTCTTC
>NA|TRBJ1-6|NA|TRBV5-1
CASSVDPANSPLHF
TGCGCCAGCAGCGTGGATCCGGCCAATTCACCCCTCCACTTT
>NA|TRBJ2-1|TRBD1|TRBV7-3
CASSDRVGSNEQFF
TGTGCCAGCAGTGACAGGGTCGGGTCCAATGAGCAGTTCTTC
>NA|TRBJ1-2|NA|TRBV6-2/TRBV6-3
CASSRPDSTRYGYTF
TGTGCCAGCAGCCGCCCGGACAGCACTCGCTATGGCTACACCTTC
>many|TRBJ1-1|NA|TRBV5-1
CASSSALQRNTEAFF
TGCGCCAGCAGCTCCGCCCTACAGAGGAACACTGAAGCTTTCTTT
>NA|TRBJ2-1|NA|TRBV7-8
CASSSPQLSRSQNEQFF
TGTGCCAGCAGCTCGCCTCAGCTTAGCAGGTCACAGAATGAGCAGTTCTTC
>few|TRBJ2-2|TRBD1|TRBV4-3
CASSQGQGIRDTGELFF
TGCGCCAGCAGCCAAGGACAGGGGATCCGAGACACCGGGGAGCTGTTTTTT
>NA|TRBJ2-5|NA|TRBV6-5
CASSSTQQETQYF
TGTGCCAGCAGCTCGACACAGCAAGAGACCCAGTACTTC
>NA|TRBJ2-1|TRBD2|TRBV3-1
CASSQPHTSGGLNEQFF
TGTGCCAGCAGCCAACCCCATACTAGCGGGGGATTGAATGAGCAGTTCTTC
>few|TRBJ2-7|NA|TRBV4-1
CASSQDRAFHEQYF
TGCGCCAGCAGCCAAGATAGAGCTTTCCACGAGCAGTACTTC
>NA|TRBJ2-3|NA|TRBV4-3
CASSQDSVRLTDTQYF
TGCGCCAGCAGCCAAGATAGTGTGCGACTCACAGATACGCAGTATTTT
>NA|TRBJ2-5|TRBD1|TRBV3-1
CASSQTYARQGARETQYF
TGTGCCAGCAGCCAAACCTACGCGAGACAGGGGGCACGTGAGACCCAGTACTTC
>NA|TRBJ1-6|TRBD1|TRBV6-6
CASSYSGLRDSSYNSPLHF
TGTGCCAGCAGTTACTCGGGTCTTCGGGACAGCTCCTATAATTCACCCCTCCACTTT
>few|TRBJ2-3|NA|TRBV5-1
CASKVEGSDTQYF
TGCGCCAGCAAGGTAGAGGGGTCAGATACGCAGTATTTT
>few|TRBJ2-5|TRBD2|TRBV10-3
CAISDPRLAGGQETQYF
TGTGCCATCAGTGACCCCCGACTAGCGGGAGGCCAAGAGACCCAGTACTTC
>NA|TRBJ2-1|TRBD2|TRBV12-3/TRBV12-4
CASRPGTSGVEQFF
TGTGCCAGCAGACCCGGGACTAGCGGGGTTGAGCAGTTCTTC
>NA|TRBJ1-5|TRBD1|TRBV20-1
CSAAAGGGQPQHF
TGCAGTGCAGCAGCAGGGGGGGGCCAGCCCCAGCATTTT
>NA|TRBJ2-3|NA|TRBV20-1
CSAKGLEDTQYF
TGCAGTGCTAAGGGTCTTGAAGATACGCAGTATTTT
>many|TRBJ2-3|NA|TRBV5-4
CASHRGTDTQYF
TGTGCCAGCCACAGGGGCACAGATACGCAGTATTTT